The T cell receptor beta chain under discussion was sequenced for a study of T cells in Graves' hyperthyroidism and ophthalmopathy. Study-level points and caveats: Ophthalmopathy prediction by the model preceded onset by a median about 6 months. Blood samples included most of the expanded thyroid clonotypes exceeding 0.001.

Authors of the study amplified TCR beta CDR3 regions from RNA transcripts. The HTBI primer set served for first-round RT-PCR of the TCR CDR3. One entry per CDR3 protein results from TCRdb running MiXCR on the multiplex PCR reads. The sample includes about 410,000 distinct CDR3 sequences, over 12% of them seen just once. In germline, CDR1 is DFQATT, CDR2 SNEGSKA (reference sequence). Trimming cost V 3 bases and J 2 bases, with 11 bases left between them. The CDR3 length is 13 residues. In its sample, this clonotype was seen many times. Its antigen remains unknown. The sample comprised blood. This TCR was sampled from a man between 18 and 35 years old with Graves' ophthalmopathy. The rearrangement uses TRBV20-1 and TRBJ2-7; no clear D gene. CDR3 sequence: CSASLGFTYEQYF. CDR3 sequence (DNA): TGCAGTGCTAGCCTAGGTTTCACCTACGAGCAGTACTTC.